A single sample gave rise to the 19 T cell receptor beta chains below, sequenced in a study of blood T cell repertoires in COVID-19. TCRdb's table, derived via immunoSEQ multiplex PCR, lists solely in-frame clones and lacks some. The sample holds 110,000 or so clones, around nine tenths seen once. Sequencing was done on a sample of peripheral blood. The receptors derive from a woman between 50 and 59 years old with acute or convalescent COVID-19.

This chain connects TRBV6-2 or TRBV6-3 to TRBJ2-1; the D is unclear. The V gene's germline CDR1 is MNHEY and CDR2 SVGEGT. The CDR3 spans 17 residues. Trimming cost V 3 bases and J 0 bases, with 15 bases left between them. The CDR3 reads CASSYSPTTNSYNEQFF. CDR3 DNA sequence: TGTGCCAGCAGTTATTCCCCAACTACTAACTCCTACAATGAGCAGTTCTTC.

The V and J genes are TRBV11-3 and TRBJ1-6; D remains unclear. Germline V gene data show CDR1 as SGHNT and CDR2 as YENEEA. There are 13 residues in the CDR3. The V and J ends lost 4 bases and 11 bases respectively, with 12 bases between them. CDR3 sequence: CASSSPEDTPLHF. The CDR3 nucleotides read TGTGCCAGCAGCTCCCCAGAGGATACACCCCTCCACTTT.

The rearrangement joins TRBV10-3 to TRBJ2-1, with D possibly TRBD2 on 6 matching bases. Per germline, CDR1 ENHRY and CDR2 SYGVKD. The CDR3 is made up of 13 amino acids. V lost 5 bases and J lost 7, with 12 bases in between. The CDR3 here is CAISRTSINEQFF. The CDR3 DNA sequence: TGTGCCATCAGTCGTACTAGCATAAATGAGCAGTTCTTC.

V is TRBV13 and J is TRBJ2-3; 9 nucleotides line up with TRBD2. Germline lookup yields CDR1 PRHDT and CDR2 FYEKMQ (reference sequence). The CDR3 covers 15 residues. The ends lost 5 bases at V and 5 bases at J; junction bases unmatched: 8. DNA for the CDR3: TGTGCCAGCAGCGCCTTAGCGGGGGCGGAAGATACGCAGTATTTT. It yields the protein CASSALAGAEDTQYF. The entire variable domain, with the rest obtained from reference TRBV13 and TRBJ2-3, is as follows: AAGVIQSPRHLIKEKRETATLKCYPIPRHDTVYWYQQGPGQDPQFLISFYEKMQSDKGSIPDRFSAQQFSDYHSELNMSSLELGDSALYFCASSALAGAEDTQYFGPGTRLTVL.

The chain uses TRBV30 and TRBJ1-5; D may be TRBD1 (6 bases). The CDR3 spans 13 residues. The V gene lost 1 base and the J gene lost 4 bases, with 8 bases spanning the gap. Germline CDR1 and CDR2: GTSNPN and SVGIG (reference sequence). Here the CDR3 DNA reads TGTGCCTGGAGTGGGGACACAAATCAGCCCCAGCATTTT. Protein sequence: CAWSGDTNQPQHF.

For the CDR3, the DNA is TGCGCCAGCAGCCAAGGGCGAGGGGGCCTTGGCTATGGCTACACCTTC. It specifies CASSQGRGGLGYGYTF. V gene TRBV4-3 combines with J gene TRBJ1-2, with 7 nucleotides matching TRBD1. Unmatched junction bases numbered 9, after V lost 1 base and J lost 4 bases. The germline V gene has CDR1 LGHNA and CDR2 YSLEER. CDR3 size: 16 residues.

This chain links TRBV18 with TRBJ2-7; TRBD1 agrees at 9 bases. After removal of 0 bases from V and 7 bases from J, the junction contained 10 bases not matched to a gene. Germline V gene lookup returns CDR1 KGHSH and CDR2 LQKENI. There are 16 residues in the CDR3. The CDR3 nucleotides are TGTGCCAGCTCACCACCGATGAACAGGGGGCGCGGGGAGCAGTACTTC. Translating gives CASSPPMNRGRGEQYF.

The chain uses TRBV5-1 and TRBJ1-1; maybe TRBD1 (6 bases). CDR1 is SGHRS, CDR2 YFSETQ, per germline. Trimming stripped 4 bases from V and 3 bases from J, with 16 bases between. This CDR3 comprises 15 residues. Here the CDR3 reads CASSQRQVGDTEAFF. CDR3 nucleotides: TGCGCCAGCAGCCAGCGACAGGTTGGGGACACTGAAGCTTTCTTT. Together with reference TRBV5-1 and TRBJ1-1, the CDR3 gives the full variable domain: KAGVTQTPRYLIKTRGQQVTLSCSPISGHRSVSWYQQTPGQGLQFLFEYFSETQRNKGNFPGRFSGRQFSNSRSEMNVSTLELGDSALYLCASSQRQVGDTEAFFGQGTRLTVV.

The genes are TRBV19 and TRBJ2-3, with a weak D call TRBD1 (5 bases). Germline V gene sequence: CDR1 LNHDA, CDR2 SQIVND (reference sequence). The ends were cut back, 7 bases at V and 2 bases at J, with 13 bases in the middle. The CDR3 is 14 residues long. The CDR3 loop is CASNGATTTDTQYF. The CDR3 DNA sequence: TGTGCCAGTAATGGGGCTACCACCACAGATACGCAGTATTTT.

The J gene is TRBJ1-2, the V gene TRBV7-2; maybe TRBD1 (5 bases). Germline V lookup: CDR1 SGHTA, CDR2 FQGNSA. Trimming removed 2 bases from V and 6 bases from J, with 13 bases in between. This CDR3 region has 14 residues. The CDR3 loop is CASSLFDSPDGYTF. CDR3 nucleotide sequence: TGTGCCAGCAGCTTATTCGACAGCCCCGATGGCTACACCTTC. Filled out from reference TRBV7-2 and TRBJ1-2, the complete variable domain reads GAGVSQSPSNKVTEKGKDVELRCDPISGHTALYWYRQSLGQGLEFLIYFQGNSAPDKSGLPSDRFSAERTGGSVSTLTIQRTQQEDSAVYLCASSLFDSPDGYTFGSGTRLTVV.

This clone has only one observation. This rearrangement joins TRBV19 to TRBJ2-3, with 7 bases lining up with TRBD1. Germline V gives CDR1 LNHDA, CDR2 SQIVND (reference sequence). This CDR3 has 15 residues. The junction had 7 bases not matched to a gene; V was cut back by 3 bases and J by 4 bases. The chain's CDR3 is CASSMDRSFADTQYF. Written as DNA, the CDR3 is TGTGCCAGTAGTATGGACAGGTCGTTCGCAGATACGCAGTATTTT.

The chain has TRBV9 and TRBJ2-7; TRBD2 aligns across 8 bases. Germline V CDR1 and CDR2: SGDLS, YYNGEE. The CDR3 has 16 residues. Trimming at V came to 0 bases and at J to 2 bases, leaving 7 bases not matched to a gene. CDR3 sequence reads: CASSVAPLAGTYEQYF. For the CDR3, the DNA is TGTGCCAGCAGCGTAGCTCCGCTAGCGGGTACCTACGAGCAGTACTTC.

This clone was detected once. This chain links TRBV2 with TRBJ2-7; 11 bases are a match to TRBD2. Germline CDR1 is SNHLY and CDR2 is FYNNEI. V gave up 0 bases and J gave up 0 bases; unmatched junction bases: 4. CDR3 size: 17 residues. CDR3 DNA: TGTGCCAGCAGTGAAGCGACGGGACTAGCGGCCTCCTACGAGCAGTACTTC. The encoded protein is CASSEATGLAASYEQYF.

This clone was picked up one time. V is TRBV30 and J is TRBJ1-1; weak D call: TRBD1 (5 bases). V was pared by 1 base and J by 1 base, with 7 bases between. Germline V gene data show CDR1 as GTSNPN and CDR2 as SVGIG (reference sequence). CDR3 size: 13 residues. This CDR3 reads CAWSGGGNTEAFF. The CDR3 bases are TGTGCCTGGAGTGGGGGCGGGAACACTGAAGCTTTCTTT.

This clone turned up a few times. The genes are TRBV25-1 and TRBJ1-1, with TRBD1 matching 8 bases. This CDR3 has 16 residues. Germline V gives CDR1 MGHDK, CDR2 SYGVNS. J gave up 5 bases and V 8 bases, and 16 bases lay outside the gene matches. The CDR3, as DNA: TGTGCCAGCTACACTCAGGGGGCATCCGGAGATACTGAAGCTTTCTTT. Amino acid sequence: CASYTQGASGDTEAFF.

For the CDR3, the DNA is TGTGCCAGCAGCCGTTGGACAGGGGGCCGAGAGGATGAGCAGTTCTTC. As protein: CASSRWTGGREDEQFF. The V call is TRBV16, the J call TRBJ2-1; 11 nucleotides agree with TRBD1. The germline gives CDR1 KGHSY, CDR2 FQNENV. The junction had 10 bases not matched to a gene; V was cut back by 4 bases and J by 8 bases. The CDR3 length is 16 residues. The variable domain in full, completed from reference TRBV16 and TRBJ2-1, reads GEEVAQTPKHLVRGEGQKAKLYCAPIKGHSYVFWYQQVLKNEFKFLISFQNENVFDETGMPKERFSAKCLPNSPCSLEIQATKLEDSAVYFCASSRWTGGREDEQFFGPGTRLTVL.

The genes are TRBV14 and TRBJ2-5; D gene unclear. The CDR3 is 15 residues long. V was shortened by 1 base and J by 4 bases, with 13 bases between the two germline ends. CDR1 SGHDN and CDR2 FVKESK come from the germline V gene. The CDR3 loop reads CASSQVAFPGETQYF. DNA for the CDR3: TGTGCCAGCAGCCAAGTGGCTTTTCCGGGAGAGACCCAGTACTTC. The variable domain in full, with the rest retrieved from reference TRBV14 and TRBJ2-5, is EAGVTQFPSHSVIEKGQTVTLRCDPISGHDNLYWYRRVMGKEIKFLLHFVKESKQDESGMPNNRFLAERTGGTYSTLKVQPAELEDSGVYFCASSQVAFPGETQYFGPGTRLLVL.

The count of this clone is one. This chain links TRBV7-2 with TRBJ1-6, with unresolved D. CDR1 is SGHTA and CDR2 is FQGNSA in the germline V gene. V shed 1 base and J shed 9 bases, with 16 bases lying between them. The CDR3 covers 16 residues. CDR3 in DNA: TGTGCCAGCAGCTTAGATTCACAGAATATCTTTTCACCCCTCCACTTT. Residues: CASSLDSQNIFSPLHF.

The chain joins TRBV2 to TRBJ2-1, with TRBD2 matching 11 bases. The germline gives CDR1 SNHLY, CDR2 FYNNEI. V lost 6 bases and J lost 15; bases outside the gene matches: 7. The CDR3 extends over 12 amino acids. The CDR3 loop reads CASSETSGGLFF. CDR3 nucleotide sequence: TGTGCCAGCAGCGAAACTAGCGGGGGTCTGTTCTTC.